Described below is a single TCR beta chain sequence and its context. Its specificity is unknown. These data originate in a study of brain T cells in children with intractable seizures. General study points: Viral specificity was inferred only from CDR3 similarity; HCMV serostatus was unknown. Pre-surgery blood may have been undersampled, hiding some clones.

Time point described: blood from clinic visit 5 months post-surgery; TSC patient then seizure free. The sequenced cases were selected for having the highest brain T cell transcript signatures. At least one anti-epileptic drug was given before surgery. This CDR3 is 14 amino acids long. Germline assignment: CDR1 MGHRA and CDR2 YSYEKL. Trimming took 4 bases from V and 4 from J, leaving 13 bases between them. Measured with immunoSEQ multiplex PCR; TCRdb has only the in-frame clones, and not every one. The repertoire holds under 400,000 clones, with 93% as singletons. Sample: peripheral blood, taken roughly 5 months after surgery. The TCR comes from a boy in the first two years of life with tuberous sclerosis and intractable seizures. V and J are TRBV4-1 and TRBJ1-2; D is perhaps TRBD1 (5 bases). In DNA form, the CDR3 reads TGCGCCAGCAGCCCCAACAGGTCCCCCTATGGCTACACCTTC. Its protein is CASSPNRSPYGYTF.